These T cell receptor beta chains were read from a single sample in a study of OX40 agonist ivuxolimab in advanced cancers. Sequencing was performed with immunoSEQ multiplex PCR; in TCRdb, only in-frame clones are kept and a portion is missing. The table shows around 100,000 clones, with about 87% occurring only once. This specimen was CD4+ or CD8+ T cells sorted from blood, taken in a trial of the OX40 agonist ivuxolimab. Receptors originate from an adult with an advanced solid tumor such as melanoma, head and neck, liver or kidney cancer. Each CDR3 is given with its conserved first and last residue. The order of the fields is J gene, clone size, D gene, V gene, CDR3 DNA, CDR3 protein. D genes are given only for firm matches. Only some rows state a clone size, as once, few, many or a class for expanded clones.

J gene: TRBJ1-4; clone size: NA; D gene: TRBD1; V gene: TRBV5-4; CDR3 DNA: TGTGCCAGCAGCCAAGGGGGCGGGAATGAAAAACTGTTTTTT; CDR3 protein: CASSQGGGNEKLFF
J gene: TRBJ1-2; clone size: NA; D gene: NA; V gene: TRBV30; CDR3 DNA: TGTGCCTGGAACCAGGGATACACCTTC; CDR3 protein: CAWNQGYTF
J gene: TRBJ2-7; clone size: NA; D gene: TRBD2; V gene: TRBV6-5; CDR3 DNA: TGTGCCAGCAGTTACTCTCAGCTAGCGGGAGTCTACGAGCAGTACTTC; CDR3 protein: CASSYSQLAGVYEQYF
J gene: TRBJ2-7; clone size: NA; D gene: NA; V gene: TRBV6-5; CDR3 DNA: TGTGCCAGCAGTTGGACCCCCACTACTGAGGAGCAGTACTTC; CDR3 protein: CASSWTPTTEEQYF
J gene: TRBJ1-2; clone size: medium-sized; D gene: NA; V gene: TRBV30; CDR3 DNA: TGTGCCTGGAGCGCAAGTAACAACTATGGCTACACCTTC; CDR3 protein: CAWSASNNYGYTF
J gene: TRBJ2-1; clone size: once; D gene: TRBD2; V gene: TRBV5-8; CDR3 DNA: TGTGCCAGCAGCTTGGCAGGGCTAGCGGGGGGGAGCTCCTACAATGAGCAGTTCTTC; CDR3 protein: CASSLAGLAGGSSYNEQFF
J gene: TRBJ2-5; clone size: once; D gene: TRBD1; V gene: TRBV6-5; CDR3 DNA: TGTGCCAGCGGACAGGGCGGGGAGACCCAGTACTTC; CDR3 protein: CASGQGGETQYF
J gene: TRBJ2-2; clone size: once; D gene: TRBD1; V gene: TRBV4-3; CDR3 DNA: TGCGCCAGCAGCCAAGCGCGACAGGGTGGGGGAATGGAGCTGTTTTTT; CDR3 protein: CASSQARQGGGMELFF
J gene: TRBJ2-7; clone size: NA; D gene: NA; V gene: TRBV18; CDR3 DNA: TGTGCCAGCTCACCACCGTCCCCTCATGGCTCCTACGAGCAGTACTTC; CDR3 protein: CASSPPSPHGSYEQYF
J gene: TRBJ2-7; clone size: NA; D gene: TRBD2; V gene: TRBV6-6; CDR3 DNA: TGTGCCAGCACCTCCCCGGGGGGCTACGAGCAGTACTTC; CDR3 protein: CASTSPGGYEQYF
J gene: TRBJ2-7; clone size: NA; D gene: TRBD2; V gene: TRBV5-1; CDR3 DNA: TGCGCCAGCAGCTTAGTACCGGGACTAGCGGGAGTCGGCGTGGGGTACGAGCAGTACTTC; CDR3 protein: CASSLVPGLAGVGVGYEQYF
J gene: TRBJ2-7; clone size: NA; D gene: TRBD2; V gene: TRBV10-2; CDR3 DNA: TGCGCCAGCAATTTAGCGGGAGGGGCGTACGAGCAGTACTTC; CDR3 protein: CASNLAGGAYEQYF
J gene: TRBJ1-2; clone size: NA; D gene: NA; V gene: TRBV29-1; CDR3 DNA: TGCAGCGTGGGGGCAGAGAACTATGGCTACACCTTC; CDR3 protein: CSVGAENYGYTF
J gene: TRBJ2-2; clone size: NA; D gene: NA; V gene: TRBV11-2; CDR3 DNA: TGTGCCAGCAGCTTCCTAGCGTCGAACACCGGGGAGCTGTTTTTT; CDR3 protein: CASSFLASNTGELFF
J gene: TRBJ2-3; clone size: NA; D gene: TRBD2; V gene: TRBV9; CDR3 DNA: TGTGCCAGCAGACGAGCGGGACTTAGCACAGATACGCAGTATTTT; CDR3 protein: CASRRAGLSTDTQYF
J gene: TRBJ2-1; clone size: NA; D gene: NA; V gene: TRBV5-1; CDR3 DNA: TGCGCCAGCAGCCCCGGGGGACCGGCCTACAATGAGCAGTTCTTC; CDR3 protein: CASSPGGPAYNEQFF
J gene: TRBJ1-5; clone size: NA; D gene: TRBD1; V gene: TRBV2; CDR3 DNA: TGTGCCAGCAGTACCGGGACAGGGAATAGCAATCAGCCCCAGCATTTT; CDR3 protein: CASSTGTGNSNQPQHF
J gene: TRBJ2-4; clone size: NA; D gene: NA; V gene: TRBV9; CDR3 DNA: TGTGCCAGCAGCGTAGGTAGCGCCGGAAACATTCAGTACTTC; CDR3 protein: CASSVGSAGNIQYF
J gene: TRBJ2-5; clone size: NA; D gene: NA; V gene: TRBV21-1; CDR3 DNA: TGTGCCAGCAGCAACGAGACCCAGTACTTC; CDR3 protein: CASSNETQYF
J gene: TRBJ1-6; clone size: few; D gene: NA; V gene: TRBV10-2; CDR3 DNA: TGCGCCAGCACCGAGGTGCTCCATTCACCCCTCCACTTT; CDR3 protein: CASTEVLHSPLHF
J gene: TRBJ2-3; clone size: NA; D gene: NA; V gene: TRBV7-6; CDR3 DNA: TGTGCCAGCAGCTTAGCGTGGGCGGGGGCCACAGATACGCAGTATTTT; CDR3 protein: CASSLAWAGATDTQYF
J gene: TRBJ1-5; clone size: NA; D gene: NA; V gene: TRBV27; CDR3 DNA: TGTGCCAGCAGCGTCGAGGGGGGGGGAAATCAGCCCCAGCATTTT; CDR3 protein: CASSVEGGGNQPQHF
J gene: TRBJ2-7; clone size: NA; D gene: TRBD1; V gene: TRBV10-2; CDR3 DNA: TGCGCCAGCAGATACGGGACAGCTTCCTACGAGCAGTACTTC; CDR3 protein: CASRYGTASYEQYF
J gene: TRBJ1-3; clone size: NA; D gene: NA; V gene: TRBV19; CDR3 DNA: TGTGCCAGTACGAAGGGCAGGACTATTTCTGGAAACACCATATATTTT; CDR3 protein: CASTKGRTISGNTIYF
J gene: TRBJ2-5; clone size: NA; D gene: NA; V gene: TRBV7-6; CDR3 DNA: TGTGCCAGCAGCTTAGATCTGGGAGCGAAGACCCAGTACTTC; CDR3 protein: CASSLDLGAKTQYF
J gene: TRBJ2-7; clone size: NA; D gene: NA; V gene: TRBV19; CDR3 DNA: TGTGCCAGTAGTATGAGGGGTAAAAACTACGAGCAGTACTTC; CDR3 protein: CASSMRGKNYEQYF
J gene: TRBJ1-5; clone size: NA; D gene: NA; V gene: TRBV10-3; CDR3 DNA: TGTGCCATCAGGCATGATAGCAATCAGCCCCAGCATTTT; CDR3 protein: CAIRHDSNQPQHF
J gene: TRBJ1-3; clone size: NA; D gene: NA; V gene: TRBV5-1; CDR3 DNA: TGCGCCAGCAGCCCAGGGGTGGAAGGAAACACCATATATTTT; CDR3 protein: CASSPGVEGNTIYF
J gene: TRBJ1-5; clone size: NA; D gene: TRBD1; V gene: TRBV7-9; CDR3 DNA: TGTGCCAGCAGCTCAGGACAGGACGGTCAGCCCCAGCATTTT; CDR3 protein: CASSSGQDGQPQHF
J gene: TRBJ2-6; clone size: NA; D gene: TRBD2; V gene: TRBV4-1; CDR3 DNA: TGCGCCACTTCCCTAGCGGGAGGTTCCTCTGGGGCCAACGTCCTGACTTTC; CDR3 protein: CATSLAGGSSGANVLTF
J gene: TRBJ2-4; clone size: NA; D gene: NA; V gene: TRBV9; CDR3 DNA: TGTGCCAGCAGCGTAGGAGGGGGCGCCAGGGGAGGCAAAAACATTCAGTACTTC; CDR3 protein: CASSVGGGARGGKNIQYF
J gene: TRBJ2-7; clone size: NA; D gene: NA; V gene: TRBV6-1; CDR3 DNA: TGTGCCAGCACCACGAGTACCTACGAGCAGTACTTC; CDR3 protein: CASTTSTYEQYF
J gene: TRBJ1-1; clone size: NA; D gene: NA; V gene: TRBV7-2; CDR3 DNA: TGTGCCAGCAGCCTGACAGCGAACACTGAAGCTTTCTTT; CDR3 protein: CASSLTANTEAFF
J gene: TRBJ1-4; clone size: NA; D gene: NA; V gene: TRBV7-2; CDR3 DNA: TGTGCCAGCAGCTTAAATCCTTCCAATGAAAAACTGTTTTTT; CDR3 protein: CASSLNPSNEKLFF
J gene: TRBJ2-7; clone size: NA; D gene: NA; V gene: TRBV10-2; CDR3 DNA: TGCGCCAGCATCCCCGGGACATCCTACGAGCAGTACTTC; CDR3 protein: CASIPGTSYEQYF
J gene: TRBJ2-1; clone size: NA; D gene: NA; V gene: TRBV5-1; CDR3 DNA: TGCGCCAGCAGCTTCGACAGAAGGGGCAATGAGCAGTTCTTC; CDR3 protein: CASSFDRRGNEQFF
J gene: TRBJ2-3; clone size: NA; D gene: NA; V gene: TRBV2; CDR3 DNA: TGTGCCAGCAGGGGGCGGGTTAGCACAGATACGCAGTATTTT; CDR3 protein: CASRGRVSTDTQYF
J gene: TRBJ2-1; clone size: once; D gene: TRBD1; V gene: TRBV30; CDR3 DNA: TGTGCCTGCCAGACAGGGGTCTACAATGAGCAGTTCTTC; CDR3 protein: CACQTGVYNEQFF
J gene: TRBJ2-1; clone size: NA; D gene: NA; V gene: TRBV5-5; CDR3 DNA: TGTGCCAGCAGCTTCCATACAGGGCTCATGGTAGCGGGTGAGCAGTTCTTC; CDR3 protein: CASSFHTGLMVAGEQFF
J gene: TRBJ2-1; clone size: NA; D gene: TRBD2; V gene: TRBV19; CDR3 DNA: TGTGCCAGTAGTAGCCTTGGATTGAGCGGGACCTCCTACAATGAGCAGTTCTTC; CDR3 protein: CASSSLGLSGTSYNEQFF
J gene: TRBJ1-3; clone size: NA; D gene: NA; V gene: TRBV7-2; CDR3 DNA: TGTGCCAGCAGCTTGTCAGGGGTTACTGGAAACACCATATATTTT; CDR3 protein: CASSLSGVTGNTIYF
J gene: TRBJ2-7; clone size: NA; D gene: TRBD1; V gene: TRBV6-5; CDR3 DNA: TGTGCCAGCACCCCATCGCAGGGGGCAAGGGAGCAGTACTTC; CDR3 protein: CASTPSQGAREQYF
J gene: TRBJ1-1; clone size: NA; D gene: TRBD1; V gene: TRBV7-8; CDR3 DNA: TGTGCCAGCAGCTTAGCTCCTACAGGGGCCAGTAGGGCTTTCTTT; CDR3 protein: CASSLAPTGASRAFF
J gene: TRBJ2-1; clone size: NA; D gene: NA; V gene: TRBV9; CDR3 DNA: TGTGCCAGCAGCGTAGCTCCCCAACTTGGTGATGAGCAGTTCTTC; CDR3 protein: CASSVAPQLGDEQFF
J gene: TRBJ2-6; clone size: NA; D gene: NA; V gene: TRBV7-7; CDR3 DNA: TGTGCTAGCAGCTCGGGTCCCGGGGCCAACGTCCTGACTTTC; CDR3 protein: CASSSGPGANVLTF
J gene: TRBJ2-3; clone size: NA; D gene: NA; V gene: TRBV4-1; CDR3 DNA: TGCGCCAGCAGCCGCGAAGATCAAAGGAATACGCAGTATTTT; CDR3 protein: CASSREDQRNTQYF
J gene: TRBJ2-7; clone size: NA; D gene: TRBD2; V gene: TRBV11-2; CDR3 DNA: TGTGCCAGCAGCTTAGGAGTAGCGGGAGACGAGCAGTACTTC; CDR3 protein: CASSLGVAGDEQYF
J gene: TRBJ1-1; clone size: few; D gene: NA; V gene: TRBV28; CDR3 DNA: TGTGCCAGCAGTTGGGGTACTGAAGCTTTCTTT; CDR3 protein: CASSWGTEAFF
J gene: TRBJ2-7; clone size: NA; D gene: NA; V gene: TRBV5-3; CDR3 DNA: TGTGCCAGAAGGCCCTCACGGGGTGCCTCCTACGAGCAGTACTTC; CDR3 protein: CARRPSRGASYEQYF
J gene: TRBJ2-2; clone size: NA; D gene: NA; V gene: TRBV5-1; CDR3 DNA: TGCGCCAGCAGCTTGGTTCAGGGAGGATCAGCCGGGGAGCTGTTTTTT; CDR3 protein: CASSLVQGGSAGELFF
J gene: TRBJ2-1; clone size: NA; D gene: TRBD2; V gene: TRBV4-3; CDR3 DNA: TGCGCCAGCAGCCAGAATAGCGGGGTCTTCAATGAGCAGTTCTTC; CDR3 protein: CASSQNSGVFNEQFF
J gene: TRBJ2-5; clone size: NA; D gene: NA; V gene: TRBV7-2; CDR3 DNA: TGTGCCAGCAGCGGGGGGTTTCAAGAGACCCAGTACTTC; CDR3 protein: CASSGGFQETQYF
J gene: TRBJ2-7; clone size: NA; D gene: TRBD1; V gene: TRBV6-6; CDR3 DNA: TGTGCCAGCAGGCGTCGACAGGGACGCGTCTCCTACGAGCAGTACTTC; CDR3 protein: CASRRRQGRVSYEQYF
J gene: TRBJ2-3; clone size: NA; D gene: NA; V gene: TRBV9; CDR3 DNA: TGTGCCAGCAGCGTAGATCCGAGGCCTAGCACAGATACGCAGTATTTT; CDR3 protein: CASSVDPRPSTDTQYF
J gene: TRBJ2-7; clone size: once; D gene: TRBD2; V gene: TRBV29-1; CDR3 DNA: TGCAGCGTTTCCCGACTAGCGGGAGGGCCGGAGCAGTACTTC; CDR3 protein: CSVSRLAGGPEQYF